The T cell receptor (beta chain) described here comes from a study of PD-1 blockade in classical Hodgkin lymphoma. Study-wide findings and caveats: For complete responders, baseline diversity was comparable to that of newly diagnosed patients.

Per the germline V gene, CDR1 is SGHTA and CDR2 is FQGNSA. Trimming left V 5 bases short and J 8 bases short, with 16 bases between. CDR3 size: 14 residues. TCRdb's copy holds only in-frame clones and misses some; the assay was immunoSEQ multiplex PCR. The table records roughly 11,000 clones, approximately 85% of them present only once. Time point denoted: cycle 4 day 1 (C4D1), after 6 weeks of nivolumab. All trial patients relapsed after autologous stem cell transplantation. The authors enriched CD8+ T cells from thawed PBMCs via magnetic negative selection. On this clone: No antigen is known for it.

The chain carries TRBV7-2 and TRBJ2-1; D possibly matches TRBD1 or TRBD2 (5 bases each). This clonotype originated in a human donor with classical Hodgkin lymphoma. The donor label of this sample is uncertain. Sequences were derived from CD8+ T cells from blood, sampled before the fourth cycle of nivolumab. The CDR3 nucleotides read TGTGCCAGCAGCACAGAAGGGACCGCCTATGAGCAGTTCTTC. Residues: CASSTEGTAYEQFF.